One and the same sample provided the 9 T cell receptor beta chains below, sequenced in a study of glioma-infiltrating T cells. Using RNA template, CDR3s of TCR alpha and beta were amplified with iRepertoire arm-PCR. TCRdb re-analysed the multiplex PCR reads in MiXCR, keeping a single row per CDR3 protein. The sample has fewer than 90,000 distinct CDR3 sequences, under 30% seen once. The specimen sequenced was glioma tissue, nonneoplastic brain tissue, or PBMCs (not recorded which). The receptors originated from a human donor with low-grade glioma or glioblastoma, undergoing nonglioma brain surgery, or in good health (not recorded which).

This clonotype was recorded at least ten times. The chain combines TRBV3-1 with TRBJ2-7; D not resolved. The V gene lost 8 bases and the J gene lost 0 bases, with 8 bases spanning the gap. Germline CDR1 LGHDT, CDR2 YNNKEL (reference sequence). This CDR3 has 12 amino acids. This chain's CDR3 is CASEGISYEQYF. For the CDR3, the DNA is TGTGCCAGCGAAGGTATCTCCTACGAGCAGTACTTC.

This clonotype was seen many times. The chain uses TRBV27 and TRBJ2-7; D ambiguous. CDR3 length: 11 residues. V was shortened by 8 bases and J by 3 bases, with 8 bases between the two germline ends. The germline V gene encodes CDR1 MNHEY and CDR2 SMNVEV (reference sequence). The CDR3 DNA is TGTGCCAGCGCGGACGGCTACGAGCAGTACTTC. This gives the protein CASADGYEQYF.

The chain links TRBV7-9 to TRBJ1-2, with D hard to call. Germline V CDR1 and CDR2: SEHNR, FQNEAQ (reference sequence). There are 15 residues in the CDR3. Deletions cut 0 bases from V and 4 bases from J, with 12 bases between. The chain's CDR3 is CASSLAPTESYGYTF. CDR3 nucleotide sequence: TGTGCCAGCAGCTTAGCTCCTACCGAGTCCTATGGCTACACCTTC.

This clonotype was counted many times. The rearrangement joins TRBV2 to TRBJ1-4; possible D gene TRBD1, 6 bases. The CDR3 is 16 residues long. The V gene lost 4 bases and the J gene lost 5 bases, with 17 bases spanning the gap. Germline V CDR1 and CDR2: SNHLY, FYNNEI. This chain's CDR3 is CASSAVTGQKNEKLFF. The CDR3, as DNA: TGTGCCAGCAGTGCTGTAACCGGACAGAAGAATGAAAAACTGTTTTTT.

This clonotype was counted at least ten times. The chain couples TRBV10-2 to TRBJ2-3, with 7 bases lining up with TRBD2. The CDR3 loop spans 15 amino acids. The V and J ends lost 6 bases and 3 bases, in that order; junction bases with no gene match: 9. Germline lookup yields CDR1 WSHSY and CDR2 SAAADI. CDR3 DNA sequence: TGCGCCAGCAGAATAGCGGGCGGGCGGACAGATACGCAGTATTTT. It specifies CASRIAGGRTDTQYF.

The V gene is TRBV11-2, the J gene TRBJ2-7; 13 bases line up with TRBD2. This CDR3 contains 14 residues. Germline assignment: CDR1 SGHAT and CDR2 FQNNGV. With V trimmed by 6 bases and J by 3 bases, 2 bases remained unmatched. CDR3 nucleotide sequence: TGTGCCAGCAGTCGACTAGCGGGGGGCTACGAGCAGTACTTC. Its translation is CASSRLAGGYEQYF.

V gene TRBV7-2 combines with J gene TRBJ2-6; D is possibly TRBD1 or TRBD2 (5 bases each). CDR1 is SGHTA, CDR2 FQGNSA, per germline. Deletions cut 3 bases from V and 0 bases from J, with 18 bases between. This CDR3 region has 19 residues. The CDR3 is CASSFRGTATSSGANVLTF. For the CDR3, the DNA is TGTGCCAGCAGCTTTCGAGGGACCGCAACGTCCTCTGGGGCCAACGTCCTGACTTTC.

The genes are TRBV20-1 and TRBJ2-5; 8 nucleotides align to TRBD2. Germline V gene data show CDR1 as DFQATT and CDR2 as SNEGSKA (reference sequence). CDR3 size: 16 residues. As DNA, the CDR3 is TGCAGCGTTAGGAGGTTGGCTAGCGGGCGAAAAGAGACCCAGTACTTC. Translated, it gives CSVRRLASGRKETQYF.

The V call is TRBV9, the J call TRBJ2-5; no reliable D call. Germline-derived CDR1 and CDR2 are SGDLS and YYNGEE. The CDR3 has 15 amino acids. V dropped 3 bases and J dropped 2 bases, with 14 bases sitting between them. The CDR3 spells CASSGTTRIQETQYF. The DNA for the CDR3 is TGTGCCAGCAGCGGAACAACACGAATTCAAGAGACCCAGTACTTC. The full variable domain, completed using reference TRBV9 and TRBJ2-5, is DSGVTQTPKHLITATGQRVTLRCSPRSGDLSVYWYQQSLDQGLQFLIQYYNGEERAKGNILERFSAQQFPDLHSELNLSSLELGDSALYFCASSGTTRIQETQYFGPGTRLLVL.